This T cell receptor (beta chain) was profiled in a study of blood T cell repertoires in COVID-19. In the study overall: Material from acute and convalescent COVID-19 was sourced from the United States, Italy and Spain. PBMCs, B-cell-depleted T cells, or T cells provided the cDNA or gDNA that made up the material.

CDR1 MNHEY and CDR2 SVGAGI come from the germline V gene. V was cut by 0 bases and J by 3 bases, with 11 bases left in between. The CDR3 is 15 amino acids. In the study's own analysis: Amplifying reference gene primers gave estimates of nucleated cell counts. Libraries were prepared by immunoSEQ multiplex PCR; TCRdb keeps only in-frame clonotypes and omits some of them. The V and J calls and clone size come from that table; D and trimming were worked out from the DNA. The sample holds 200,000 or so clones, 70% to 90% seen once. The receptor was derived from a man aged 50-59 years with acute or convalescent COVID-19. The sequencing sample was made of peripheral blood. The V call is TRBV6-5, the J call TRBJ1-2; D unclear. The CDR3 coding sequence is TGTGCCAGCAGTTACTCACAGAAAGGCCACTATGGCTACACCTTC. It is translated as CASSYSQKGHYGYTF.